This TCR beta chain was captured by sequencing in a study of shared clonotypes between healthy human individuals. CDR1 is MGHRA and CDR2 is YSYEKL in the germline V gene. Trimming pared 0 bases from V and 5 bases from J, leaving 10 bases between. The CDR3 is 14 residues long. The protocol was immunoSEQ multiplex PCR, while the TCRdb copy is restricted to in-frame clones and leaves out a portion. There are 1.4 million to 1.5 million clones in the sample; 96% occur only once, and approximately 1.2% lies in the top ten. The sample holds one count of this clone. The antigen is undetermined. Study-level findings and limits: It was the few donors that limited the genetic and exposure-history diversity represented.

The chain has TRBV4-1 and TRBJ1-2; no definite D call. The clonotype was recovered from a man younger than 45 in good health. Sequencing was done on a sample of naive CD4+ T cells sorted from blood. Sample subset: CD45RA+ positively selected. The CDR3 region has the DNA TGCGCCAGCAGCCAAGAGGGCAGGTCTTATGGCTACACCTTC. This codes for CASSQEGRSYGYTF.